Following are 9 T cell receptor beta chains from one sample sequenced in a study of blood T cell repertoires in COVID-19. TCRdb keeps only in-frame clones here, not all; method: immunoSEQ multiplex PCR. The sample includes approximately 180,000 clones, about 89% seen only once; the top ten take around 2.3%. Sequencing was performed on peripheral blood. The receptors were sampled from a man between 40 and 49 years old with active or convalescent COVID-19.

CDR3 in DNA: TGTGCCAGCAGCCCAGGTCTGGGACAGGAGCACTCTGGAAACACCATATATTTT. It specifies CASSPGLGQEHSGNTIYF. This rearrangement joins TRBV5-6 to TRBJ1-3, with TRBD1 matching 8 bases. Germline V gene sequence: CDR1 SGHDT, CDR2 YYEEEE. The CDR3 length is 18 residues. With 4 bases clipped from V and 0 bases from J, the junction kept 12 bases outside the gene matches.

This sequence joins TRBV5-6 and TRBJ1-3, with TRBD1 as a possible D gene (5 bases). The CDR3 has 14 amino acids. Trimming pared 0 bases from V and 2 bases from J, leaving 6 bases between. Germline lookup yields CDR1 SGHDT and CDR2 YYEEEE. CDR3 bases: TGTGCCAGCAGCTTGGGGACACCTGGAAACACCATATATTTT. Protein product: CASSLGTPGNTIYF.

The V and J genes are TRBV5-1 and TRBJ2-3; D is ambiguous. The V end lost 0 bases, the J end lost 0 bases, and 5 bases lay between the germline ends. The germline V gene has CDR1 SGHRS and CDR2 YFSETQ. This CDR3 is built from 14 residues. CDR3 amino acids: CASSLGSSTDTQYF. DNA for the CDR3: TGCGCCAGCAGCTTGGGGAGTAGCACAGATACGCAGTATTTT.

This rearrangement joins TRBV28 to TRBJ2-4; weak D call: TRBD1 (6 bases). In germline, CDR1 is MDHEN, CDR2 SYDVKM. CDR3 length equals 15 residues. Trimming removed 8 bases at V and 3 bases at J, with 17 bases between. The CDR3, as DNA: TGTGCCAGCGGCTCGATACAGGGTTTCAAAAACATTCAGTACTTC. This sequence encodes CASGSIQGFKNIQYF.

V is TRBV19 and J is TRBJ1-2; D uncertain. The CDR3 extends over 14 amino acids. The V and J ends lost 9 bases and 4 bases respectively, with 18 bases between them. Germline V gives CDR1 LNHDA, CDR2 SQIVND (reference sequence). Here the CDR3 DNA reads TGTGCCAGCGCCCGCCCGAGCGGCTCCTATGGCTACACCTTC. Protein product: CASARPSGSYGYTF.

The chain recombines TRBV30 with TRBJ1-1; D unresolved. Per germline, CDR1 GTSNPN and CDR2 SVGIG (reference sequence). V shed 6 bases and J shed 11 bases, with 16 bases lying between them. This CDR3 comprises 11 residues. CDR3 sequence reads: CACANAGGAFF. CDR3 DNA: TGTGCCTGTGCGAACGCGGGAGGGGCTTTCTTT. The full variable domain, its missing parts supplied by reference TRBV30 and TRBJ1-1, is SQTIHQWPATLVQPVGSPLSLECTVEGTSNPNLYWYRQAAGRGLQLLFYSVGIGQISSEVPQNLSASRPQDRQFILSSKKLLLSDSGFYLCACANAGGAFFGQGTRLTVV.

In DNA form, the CDR3 reads TGTGCCAGTAGTCCCGGGGCAGGGACTTATGCTGGGGCCAACGTCCTGACTTTC. The encoded protein is CASSPGAGTYAGANVLTF. The rearrangement links TRBV19 to TRBJ2-6, with TRBD2 as a possible D gene (6 bases). The CDR3 covers 18 residues. V lost 5 bases and J lost 2, with 19 bases in between. Germline CDR1 is LNHDA and CDR2 is SQIVND (reference sequence).

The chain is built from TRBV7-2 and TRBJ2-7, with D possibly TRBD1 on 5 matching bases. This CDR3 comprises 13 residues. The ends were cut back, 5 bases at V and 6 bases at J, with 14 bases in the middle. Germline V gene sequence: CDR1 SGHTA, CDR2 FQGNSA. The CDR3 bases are TGTGCCAGCAGCCCGACAGTCCTCATCGAGCAGTACTTC. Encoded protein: CASSPTVLIEQYF.

The CDR3 loop reads CASSLASGTPTYEQYF. Written as DNA, the CDR3 is TGTGCCAGCAGCTTGGCCTCGGGGACACCTACCTACGAGCAGTACTTC. The chain has TRBV5-5 and TRBJ2-7; D possibly corresponds to TRBD1 (6 bases). The germline V gene has CDR1 SGHKS and CDR2 YYEKEE (reference sequence). V lost 0 bases and J lost 2, with 15 bases in between. This CDR3 is built from 16 residues.